The rows below give T cell receptor beta chains drawn from one sample of a study of technical replicates of blood from a few donors. Profiling relied on immunoSEQ multiplex PCR, and the TCRdb table lists in-frame clones only, not all of them. The table includes tens of thousands of clones, 85% to 95% detected once. The sample taken for sequencing was T cells isolated from PBMCs. Receptors originate from a human donor in good health. Both conserved end residues are part of each CDR3. A D gene is named only where the DNA matches it firmly. Clone size is not always given. Where it is, it says once, few, many or a class for expanded clones.

D gene,J gene,clone size,V gene,CDR3 DNA,CDR3 protein
TRBD1,TRBJ1-5,few,TRBV19,TGTGCCAGTAGTATGGGGACAGGGGGTCAGCCCCAGCATTTT,CASSMGTGGQPQHF
.,TRBJ1-3,.,TRBV7-2,TGTGCCAGCGGGGGGGTGGCTGGAAACACCATATATTTT,CASGGVAGNTIYF
.,TRBJ1-1,.,TRBV6-5,TGTGCCAGCAGTCCGATCGCGGGGAACACTGAAGCTTTCTTT,CASSPIAGNTEAFF
TRBD1,TRBJ1-5,.,TRBV6-5,TGTGCCAGCAGTGCCGGGACAGGAGCTCAGCCCCAGCATTTT,CASSAGTGAQPQHF
.,TRBJ1-2,.,TRBV6-5,TGTGCCAGCACCCAGGGAGGGGGCTACACCTTC,CASTQGGGYTF
.,TRBJ2-7,few,TRBV5-1,TGCGCCAGCAGCTTAAATGGCGGGGGCACATACGAGCAGTACTTC,CASSLNGGGTYEQYF
TRBD2,TRBJ2-1,.,TRBV6-1,TGTGCCAGCAGTGAAATGCTAGCGGGAGGGAATGAGCAGTTCTTC,CASSEMLAGGNEQFF
TRBD1,TRBJ1-1,.,TRBV6-5,TGTGCCAGCAGTCTAGACAGGGGCACTGAAGCTTTCTTT,CASSLDRGTEAFF
TRBD1,TRBJ1-1,.,TRBV7-9,TGTGCCAGCAGCTGGACAGGGGACACTGAAGCTTTCTTT,CASSWTGDTEAFF
TRBD2,TRBJ2-1,.,TRBV25-1,TGTGCCAGCAGTCCTCGGACTAGCGGCCTCAATGAGCAGTTCTTC,CASSPRTSGLNEQFF
TRBD1,TRBJ2-7,.,TRBV2,TGTGCCAGCAGTGAATTTTCCGGGACAGGGGTTCCCTACGAGCAGTACTTC,CASSEFSGTGVPYEQYF
.,TRBJ1-1,once,TRBV15,TGTGCCACCAGCAGAGATTATACAGGGCTAGAAGTGGCTTTCTTT,CATSRDYTGLEVAFF
TRBD1,TRBJ1-1,.,TRBV29-1,TGCAGCGTTGCCTTACAGGGGAAGACTGAAGCTTTCTTT,CSVALQGKTEAFF
.,TRBJ2-3,.,TRBV11-2,TGTGCCAGTCGACAGGGACGGGAGACTAGCACAGATACGCAGTATTTT,CASRQGRETSTDTQYF
.,TRBJ2-2,.,TRBV5-8,TGTGCCAGCAGCTTGGGTGCGAACGGGGAGCTGTTTTTT,CASSLGANGELFF
TRBD2,TRBJ2-1,.,TRBV29-1,TGCAGCGTTGAGGGGAGGGGCGGACTCTCCTACAATGAGCAGTTCTTC,CSVEGRGGLSYNEQFF
TRBD1,TRBJ1-1,.,TRBV14,TGTGCCAGCAGTCCGAATAGGGGGCTCCTAAACACTGAAGCTTTCTTT,CASSPNRGLLNTEAFF
TRBD1,TRBJ1-2,.,TRBV7-8,TGTGCCAGCAGAGAATTGGAGGGGACAGTCGCTAACTATGGCTACACCTTC,CASRELEGTVANYGYTF
TRBD1,TRBJ1-1,.,TRBV28,TGTGCCAGCACCTTGACAGGGGTTTCAGTCACTGAAGCTTTCTTT,CASTLTGVSVTEAFF
TRBD2,TRBJ2-7,.,TRBV2,TGTGCCAGCAGTGAACTACCTAGCGGGAGTTTTTACGAGCAGTACTTC,CASSELPSGSFYEQYF
.,TRBJ1-4,once,TRBV25-1,TGTGCCAGCAGTGAATTTTCTTGGGGGGAGGAAAAACTGTTTTTT,CASSEFSWGEEKLFF
TRBD1,TRBJ2-7,.,TRBV6-5,TGTGCCAGCAGTTACGATCGGGACAGGGTTTCCTACGAGCAGTACTTC,CASSYDRDRVSYEQYF